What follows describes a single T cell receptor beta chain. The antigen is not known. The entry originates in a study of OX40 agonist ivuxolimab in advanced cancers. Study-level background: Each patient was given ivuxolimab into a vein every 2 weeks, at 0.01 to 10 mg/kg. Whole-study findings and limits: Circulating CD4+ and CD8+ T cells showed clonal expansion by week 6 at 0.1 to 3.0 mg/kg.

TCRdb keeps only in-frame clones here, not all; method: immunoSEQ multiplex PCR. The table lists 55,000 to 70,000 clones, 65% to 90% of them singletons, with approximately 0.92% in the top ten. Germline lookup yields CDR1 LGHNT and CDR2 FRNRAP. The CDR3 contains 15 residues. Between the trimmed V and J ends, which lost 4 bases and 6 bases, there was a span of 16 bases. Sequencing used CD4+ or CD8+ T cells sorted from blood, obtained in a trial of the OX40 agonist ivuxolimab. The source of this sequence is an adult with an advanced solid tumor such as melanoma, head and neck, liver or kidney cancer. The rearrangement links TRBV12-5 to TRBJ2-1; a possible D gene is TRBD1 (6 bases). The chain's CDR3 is CASGSGQTEGNEQFF. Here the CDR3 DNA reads TGTGCTAGTGGTTCCGGACAGACCGAGGGCAATGAGCAGTTCTTC.